The rows below give T cell receptor beta chains drawn from one sample of a study of cytomegalovirus exposure and HLA in healthy donors. Sequenced by immunoSEQ multiplex PCR; TCRdb stores in-frame clones only, minus some. Altogether 150,000 to 200,000 clones are present, around 79% being singletons, with the ten largest covering approximately 3.1%. The sample taken for sequencing was PBMCs. The origin of the receptors is a woman between 35 and 50 years old in good health and CMV-seronegative. The CDR3 runs from the conserved cysteine through the conserved F or W. A D gene is named only where the DNA matches it firmly. The listing skips clone size in some rows; elsewhere it reads once, few, many or a size class.

v_gene: TRBV19; abundance: .; d_gene: .; j_gene: TRBJ1-1; CDR3nt: TGTGCCAGTAAACCCGCGGCCACGTGGAACACTGAAGCTTTCTTT; CDR3aa: CASKPAATWNTEAFF
v_gene: TRBV25-1; abundance: .; d_gene: TRBD2; j_gene: TRBJ2-7; CDR3nt: TGTGCCAGCACCGCCGCGGGGGGTTACGAGCAGTACTTC; CDR3aa: CASTAAGGYEQYF
v_gene: TRBV6-5; abundance: .; d_gene: TRBD1; j_gene: TRBJ1-6; CDR3nt: TGTGCCAGCAGCATCGGGACAGGGAGTCGTTCACCCCTCCACTTT; CDR3aa: CASSIGTGSRSPLHF
v_gene: TRBV5-1; abundance: once; d_gene: .; j_gene: TRBJ2-3; CDR3nt: TGCGCCAGCAGCTTGGAGTTTACAATCACAGATACGCAGTATTTT; CDR3aa: CASSLEFTITDTQYF
v_gene: TRBV6-1; abundance: .; d_gene: .; j_gene: TRBJ1-3; CDR3nt: TGTGCCAGCAGTGGCCAACACTCTGGAAACACCATATATTTT; CDR3aa: CASSGQHSGNTIYF
v_gene: TRBV6-5; abundance: .; d_gene: .; j_gene: TRBJ1-2; CDR3nt: TGTGCCAGCAGTTACCGGGGAGGCCTCTATGGCTACACCTTC; CDR3aa: CASSYRGGLYGYTF
v_gene: TRBV6-5; abundance: .; d_gene: TRBD1; j_gene: TRBJ1-2; CDR3nt: TGTGCCAGCAGTTACTCATGGACAGGGGGCAACTATGGCTACACCTTC; CDR3aa: CASSYSWTGGNYGYTF
v_gene: TRBV19; abundance: once; d_gene: TRBD1; j_gene: TRBJ1-6; CDR3nt: TGTGCCAGTAGCAACCCGACAGGGAGGAATTCACCCCTCCACTTT; CDR3aa: CASSNPTGRNSPLHF
v_gene: TRBV7-3; abundance: .; d_gene: TRBD1; j_gene: TRBJ1-2; CDR3nt: TGTGCCAGCAGCTCCGGACAGGAGGTTGGCTACACCTTC; CDR3aa: CASSSGQEVGYTF
v_gene: TRBV11-2; abundance: .; d_gene: .; j_gene: TRBJ1-2; CDR3nt: TGTGCCAGCAGCTTTGGGGTCGAGGGGAGGTATTATGGCTACACCTTC; CDR3aa: CASSFGVEGRYYGYTF
v_gene: TRBV7-2; abundance: .; d_gene: TRBD1; j_gene: TRBJ2-7; CDR3nt: TGTGCCAGCAGCTTCGGACAGGGGGTTTACGAGCAGTACTTC; CDR3aa: CASSFGQGVYEQYF
v_gene: TRBV4-2; abundance: .; d_gene: .; j_gene: TRBJ2-7; CDR3nt: TGTGCCAGCAGCCGACTACAGGGCTCCGAGCAGTACTTC; CDR3aa: CASSRLQGSEQYF
v_gene: TRBV27; abundance: .; d_gene: .; j_gene: TRBJ1-4; CDR3nt: TGTGCCAGCAGTTTAAGAGGAGGTAATGAAAAACTGTTTTTT; CDR3aa: CASSLRGGNEKLFF
v_gene: TRBV13; abundance: .; d_gene: .; j_gene: TRBJ1-1; CDR3nt: TGTGCCAGCAGGAGGGCGGGCCGGGAAGGCGGAACTGAAGCTTTCTTT; CDR3aa: CASRRAGREGGTEAFF
v_gene: TRBV7-2; abundance: .; d_gene: TRBD1; j_gene: TRBJ1-2; CDR3nt: TGTGCCAGCAGCTTACAGGGGGACTATGGCTACACCTTC; CDR3aa: CASSLQGDYGYTF
v_gene: TRBV20-1; abundance: .; d_gene: TRBD1; j_gene: TRBJ2-7; CDR3nt: TGCAGGGGACAGGGGGCCTACGAGCAGTACTTC; CDR3aa: CRGQGAYEQYF
v_gene: TRBV5-5; abundance: .; d_gene: .; j_gene: TRBJ2-7; CDR3nt: TGTGCCAGCAGCTTACATCACAGGGGAGGATACGAGCAGTACTTC; CDR3aa: CASSLHHRGGYEQYF
v_gene: TRBV2; abundance: .; d_gene: .; j_gene: TRBJ1-4; CDR3nt: TGTGCCAGCAGTAGCTCAATACGGGAAAAACTGTTTTTT; CDR3aa: CASSSSIREKLFF
v_gene: TRBV5-1; abundance: few; d_gene: TRBD1; j_gene: TRBJ2-3; CDR3nt: TGCGCCAGCAGCTCCGACAGGGGTGTAGCGACAGATACGCAGTATTTT; CDR3aa: CASSSDRGVATDTQYF
v_gene: TRBV9; abundance: .; d_gene: TRBD1; j_gene: TRBJ1-1; CDR3nt: TGTGCCAGCAGCGGAGGGACAGGGCATCGGACTGAAGCTTTCTTT; CDR3aa: CASSGGTGHRTEAFF
v_gene: TRBV6-5; abundance: .; d_gene: .; j_gene: TRBJ1-1; CDR3nt: TGTGCCAGCGGGAGGTCTGAAGCTTTCTTT; CDR3aa: CASGRSEAFF
v_gene: TRBV10-3; abundance: .; d_gene: TRBD1; j_gene: TRBJ2-5; CDR3nt: TGTGCCATCAGTAAACAGGGGCTCGACTCTCAAGAGACCCAGTACTTC; CDR3aa: CAISKQGLDSQETQYF
v_gene: TRBV2; abundance: .; d_gene: TRBD1; j_gene: TRBJ1-2; CDR3nt: TGTGCCAGCAGAGGGGACAGCTATGGCTACACCTTC; CDR3aa: CASRGDSYGYTF
v_gene: TRBV14; abundance: .; d_gene: TRBD1; j_gene: TRBJ1-5; CDR3nt: TGTGCCAGCAGCCAAGCAGGGGGAGGGCCCCAGCATTTT; CDR3aa: CASSQAGGGPQHF
v_gene: TRBV5-4; abundance: .; d_gene: TRBD1; j_gene: TRBJ1-6; CDR3nt: TGTGCCAGCAGCTTGGCCAGGGACAGGGTTGGCTCACCCCTCCACTTT; CDR3aa: CASSLARDRVGSPLHF